This entry is about one TCR beta chain. Its target is unknown. This record belongs to a study of cytomegalovirus exposure and HLA in healthy donors. Findings and limits, study-wide: It was assumed in the presence/absence analyses that sequencing depth was roughly uniform across donors. Later analysis suggested links between common viral pathogens and several top significant clusters. Earlier analysis looked at TCR beta V segments, and most were productive about 87% or about 30% of the time. HLA restriction was apparent for most CMV-associated TCR beta chains in a later analysis.

The PCR ran on 60 Vbeta and 13 Jbeta primers. Clones were read by immunoSEQ multiplex PCR, and TCRdb kept only the in-frame ones, dropping some. The profile shows about 200,000 clones, roughly 80% of them singletons. There are 19 residues in the CDR3. Germline V lookup: CDR1 WNHNN, CDR2 SYGVQD (reference sequence). Deletions cut 5 bases from V and 0 bases from J, with 25 bases between. This clonotype was obtained from a girl aged 2 to 9 in good health and CMV-seronegative. Input material: PBMCs. The chain carries TRBV10-1 and TRBJ1-1; D may be TRBD1 (6 bases). The CDR3 spells CASSPGSLGQRLLNTEAFF. The CDR3 bases are TGCGCCAGCAGTCCAGGCTCTCTCGGACAGCGACTTTTGAACACTGAAGCTTTCTTT.